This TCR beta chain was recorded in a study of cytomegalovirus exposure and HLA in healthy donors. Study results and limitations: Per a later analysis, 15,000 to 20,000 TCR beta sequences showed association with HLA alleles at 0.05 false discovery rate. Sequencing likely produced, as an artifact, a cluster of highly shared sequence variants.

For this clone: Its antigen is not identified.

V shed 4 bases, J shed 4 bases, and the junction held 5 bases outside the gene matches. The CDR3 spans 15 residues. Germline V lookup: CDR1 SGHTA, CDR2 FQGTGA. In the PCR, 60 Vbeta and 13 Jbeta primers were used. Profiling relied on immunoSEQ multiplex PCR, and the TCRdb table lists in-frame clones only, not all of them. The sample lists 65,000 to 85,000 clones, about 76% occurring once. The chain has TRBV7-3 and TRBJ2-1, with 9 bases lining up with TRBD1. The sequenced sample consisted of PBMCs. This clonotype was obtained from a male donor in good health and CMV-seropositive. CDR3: CASSSGTGRYNEQFF. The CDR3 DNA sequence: TGTGCCAGCAGCTCGGGGACAGGGCGATACAATGAGCAGTTCTTC.